The next 22 T cell receptor beta chains were all read from a single sample in a study of T cells expressing NK-cell markers. Reprocessing the 5' RACE reads, TCRdb reports a single entry for every CDR3 protein and omits DNA. The sample data list 250,000 to 300,000 distinct CDR3 sequences. What was sequenced was blood T cells: a sorted CD56 or NKG2C T cell subset, CD4+ or CD8+ T cells, or bulk PBMC T cells (not recorded which). These receptors all come from a woman between 18 and 75 years old in good health.

V is TRBV18 and J is TRBJ1-1. CDR1 KGHSH and CDR2 LQKENI come from the germline V gene. The CDR3 length is 15 residues. The CDR3 loop is CASSPGRTTNTEAFF.

The V and J genes are TRBV12-3 or TRBV12-4 and TRBJ2-5; the D call of TRBD2 rests on TCRdb alone, since no DNA is present to check it. CDR3 length equals 16 residues. The CDR3: CASSLGLATFQETQYF.

The CDR3 here is CASSWGQGGNSPLHF. The chain combines TRBV5-6 with TRBJ1-6; TCRdb picks TRBD1, but there is no DNA to check that call. Looked up from germline, CDR1 is SGHDT and CDR2 is YYEEEE. This CDR3 contains 15 residues.

This chain uses TRBV7-2 with TRBJ2-5; TCRdb outputs TRBD2, but without DNA this stays unchecked. The germline gives CDR1 SGHTA, CDR2 FQGNSA. The CDR3 covers 17 residues. CDR3: CASSLGGLAGTQETQYF.

The rearrangement links TRBV5-1 to TRBJ2-5; TCRdb names TRBD1, which stays unverified in the absence of DNA. CDR3 length: 16 amino acids. Germline V gene lookup returns CDR1 SGHRS and CDR2 YFSETQ. The CDR3 spells CASSLARDRPTGTQYF.

The genes are TRBV13 and TRBJ2-3; absent DNA, TCRdb's TRBD2 call cannot be checked. CDR3 length: 16 amino acids. CDR1 and CDR2 from the germline V gene are PRHDT and FYEKMQ (reference sequence). CDR3: CASGRVRAGGTDTQYF.

The chain links TRBV5-8 to TRBJ2-3; the TCRdb D gene call, TRBD1, has no DNA to confirm it. Per germline, CDR1 SGHTS and CDR2 YDEGEE. The CDR3 contains 12 residues. The CDR3 loop reads CAATGGTDTQYF.

V usage is TRBV5-6 and J usage is TRBJ1-4. The CDR3 consists of 14 residues. The germline gives CDR1 SGHDT, CDR2 YYEEEE. The CDR3 spells CASSGGKSNEKLFF.

The rearrangement uses TRBV19 and TRBJ2-1; TCRdb returns TRBD2, unconfirmable since there is no DNA. Germline V gives CDR1 LNHDA, CDR2 SQIVND (reference sequence). The CDR3 is 14 amino acids. The CDR3 spells CASSIIGSGNEQFF.

The rearrangement links TRBV5-1 to TRBJ2-2. Germline loops: CDR1 SGHRS, CDR2 YFSETQ. CDR3 length equals 13 residues. Here the CDR3 reads CASSLGTTGELFF.

The V call is TRBV6-1, the J call TRBJ2-1; the D gene TCRdb calls, TRBD1, cannot be checked with no DNA. The V gene's germline CDR1 is MNHNS and CDR2 SASEGT. The CDR3 contains 15 residues. This CDR3 reads CASTYRGPRYNEQFF.

CDR3 protein: CATAGDRGEQFF. V gene TRBV7-9 combines with J gene TRBJ2-1; the D call of TRBD1 rests on TCRdb alone, since no DNA is present to check it. Germline assignment: CDR1 SEHNR and CDR2 FQNEAQ (reference sequence). This CDR3 has 12 amino acids.

This chain uses TRBV6-4 with TRBJ2-3; with no DNA, the TCRdb D assignment of TRBD2 cannot be verified. CDR1 is MRHNA, CDR2 SNTAGT, per germline. The CDR3 length is 15 residues. The CDR3 spells CASSDSGRSTDTQYF.

The chain couples TRBV6-2 or TRBV6-3 to TRBJ2-2; lacking DNA, the TRBD1 call made by TCRdb goes unchecked. CDR1 and CDR2 (germline): MNHEY, SVGEGT. The CDR3 extends over 14 amino acids. The CDR3 reads CASSSRRNTGELFF.

The chain has TRBV5-1 and TRBJ2-5. The CDR3 totals 13 residues. Germline CDR1 reads SGHRS; CDR2 reads YFSETQ. CDR3 amino acids: CASREGFQETQYF.

This chain uses TRBV19 with TRBJ2-1. The CDR3 has 15 residues. Germline V gene lookup returns CDR1 LNHDA and CDR2 SQIVND (reference sequence). CDR3 amino acids: CASSSREAPYNEQFF.

The V call is TRBV12-3 or TRBV12-4, the J call TRBJ2-3; the D gene TCRdb calls, TRBD2, cannot be checked with no DNA. There are 16 residues in the CDR3. Here the CDR3 reads CASSSERVGGKDTQYF.

The chain recombines TRBV12-3 or TRBV12-4 with TRBJ1-5. The CDR3 is 12 residues long. CDR3 sequence: CASSFVNQPQHF.

J is TRBJ2-2 and V is TRBV12-3 or TRBV12-4; TCRdb returns TRBD2, unconfirmable since there is no DNA. CDR3 length: 17 amino acids. CDR3 amino acids: CASSKRSGGAVPGELFF.

The chain links TRBV5-1 to TRBJ2-1; TCRdb picks TRBD2, but there is no DNA to check that call. This CDR3 contains 18 residues. Germline V gene lookup returns CDR1 SGHRS and CDR2 YFSETQ. The CDR3 sequence is CASRSGLAAPRIQNEQFF.

The CDR3 loop reads CASSIDRGHGTEAFF. The rearrangement uses TRBV5-5 and TRBJ1-1; the D call from TCRdb, TRBD1, cannot be confirmed without DNA. The CDR3 covers 15 residues. Germline-derived CDR1 and CDR2 are SGHKS and YYEKEE (reference sequence).

The genes are TRBV5-4 and TRBJ1-1; TCRdb lists TRBD1, though no DNA is available to test this call. The CDR3 spans 13 residues. From germline, CDR1 is SGHNT and CDR2 YYREEE (reference sequence). CDR3 sequence reads: CASSWTVYTEAFF. Together with reference TRBV5-4 and TRBJ1-1, the CDR3 gives the full variable domain: ETGVTQSPTHLIKTRGQQVTLRCSSQSGHNTVSWYQQALGQGPQFIFQYYREEENGRGNFPPRFSGLQFPNYSSELNVNALELDDSALYLCASSWTVYTEAFFGQGTRLTVV.